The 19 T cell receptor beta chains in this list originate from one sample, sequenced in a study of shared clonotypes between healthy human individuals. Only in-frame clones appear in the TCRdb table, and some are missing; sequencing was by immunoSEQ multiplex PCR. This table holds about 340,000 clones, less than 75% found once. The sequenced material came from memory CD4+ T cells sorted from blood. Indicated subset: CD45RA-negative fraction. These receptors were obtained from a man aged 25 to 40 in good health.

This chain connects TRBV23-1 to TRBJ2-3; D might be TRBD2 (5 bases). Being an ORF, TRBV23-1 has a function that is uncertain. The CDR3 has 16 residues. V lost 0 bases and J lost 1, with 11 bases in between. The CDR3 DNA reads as TGCGCCAGCAGTCAATCCCCCAGCGGAGGCACAGATACGCAGTATTTT. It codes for CASSQSPSGGTDTQYF.

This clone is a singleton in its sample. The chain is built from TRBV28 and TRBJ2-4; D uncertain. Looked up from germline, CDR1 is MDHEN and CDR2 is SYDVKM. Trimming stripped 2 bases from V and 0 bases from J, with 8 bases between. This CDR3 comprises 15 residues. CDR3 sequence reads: CASSLLGPAKNIQYF. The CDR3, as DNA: TGTGCCAGCAGTTTACTCGGCCCAGCCAAAAACATTCAGTACTTC.

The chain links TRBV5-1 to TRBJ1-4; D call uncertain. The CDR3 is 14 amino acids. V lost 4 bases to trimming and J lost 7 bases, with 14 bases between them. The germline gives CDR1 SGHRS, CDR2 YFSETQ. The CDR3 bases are TGCGCCAGCAGCGCGGGTTGGGAGGGTGAAAAACTGTTTTTT. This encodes CASSAGWEGEKLFF.

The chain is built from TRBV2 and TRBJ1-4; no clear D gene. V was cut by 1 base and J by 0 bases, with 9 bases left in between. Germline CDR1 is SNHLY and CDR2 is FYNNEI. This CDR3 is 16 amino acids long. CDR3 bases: TGTGCCAGCAGTGAAGAACTCCCCGCAACTAATGAAAAACTGTTTTTT. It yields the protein CASSEELPATNEKLFF.

CDR3 region: CSGGQLVGPAAFF. CDR3 in DNA: TGCAGCGGGGGGCAGTTAGTAGGGCCTGCAGCTTTCTTT. J is TRBJ1-1 and V is TRBV29-1; D is perhaps TRBD1 (6 bases). The V gene's germline CDR1 is SQVTM and CDR2 ANQGSEA. The CDR3 has 13 residues. The ends were cut back, 7 bases at V and 10 bases at J, with 22 bases in the middle. The whole variable domain, remainder taken from reference TRBV29-1 and TRBJ1-1, is SAVISQKPSRDICQRGTSLTIQCQVDSQVTMMFWYRQQPGQSLTLIATANQGSEATYESGFVIDKFPISRPNLTFSTLTVSNMSPEDSSIYLCSGGQLVGPAAFFGQGTRLTVV.

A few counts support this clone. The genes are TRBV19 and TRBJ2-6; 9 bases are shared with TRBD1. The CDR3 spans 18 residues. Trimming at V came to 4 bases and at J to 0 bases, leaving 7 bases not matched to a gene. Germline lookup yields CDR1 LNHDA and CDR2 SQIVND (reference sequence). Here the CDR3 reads CASSSRQGDFSGANVLTF. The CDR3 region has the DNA TGTGCCAGTAGTAGCCGACAGGGGGATTTCTCTGGGGCCAACGTCCTGACTTTC.

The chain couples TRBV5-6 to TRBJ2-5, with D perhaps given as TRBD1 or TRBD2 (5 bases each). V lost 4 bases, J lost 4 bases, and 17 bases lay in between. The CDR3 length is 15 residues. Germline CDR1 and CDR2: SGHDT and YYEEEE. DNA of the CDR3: TGTGCCAGCAGCCCCCCCGGGGACGGCGGAGAGACCCAGTACTTC. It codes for CASSPPGDGGETQYF.

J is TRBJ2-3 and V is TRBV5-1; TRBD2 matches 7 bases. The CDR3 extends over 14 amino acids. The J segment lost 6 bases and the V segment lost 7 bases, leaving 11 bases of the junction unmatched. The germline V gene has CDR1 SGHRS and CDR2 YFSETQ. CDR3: CASRRELSADTQYF. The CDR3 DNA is TGCGCCAGCCGGCGGGAGCTCTCCGCCGATACGCAGTATTTT. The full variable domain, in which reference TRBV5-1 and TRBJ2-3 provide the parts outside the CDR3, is KAGVTQTPRYLIKTRGQQVTLSCSPISGHRSVSWYQQTPGQGLQFLFEYFSETQRNKGNFPGRFSGRQFSNSRSEMNVSTLELGDSALYLCASRRELSADTQYFGPGTRLTVL.

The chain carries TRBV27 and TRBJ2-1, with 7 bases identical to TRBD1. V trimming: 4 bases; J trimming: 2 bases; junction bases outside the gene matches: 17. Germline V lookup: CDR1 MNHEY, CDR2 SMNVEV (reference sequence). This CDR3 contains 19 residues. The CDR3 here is CASSSSYKGPGQPYNEQFF. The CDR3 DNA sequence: TGTGCCAGCAGTTCATCATACAAAGGACCGGGACAGCCCTACAATGAGCAGTTCTTC.

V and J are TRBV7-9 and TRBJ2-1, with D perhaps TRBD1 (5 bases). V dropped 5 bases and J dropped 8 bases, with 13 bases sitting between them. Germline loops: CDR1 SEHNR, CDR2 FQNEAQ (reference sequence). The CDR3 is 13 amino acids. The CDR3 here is CASSVGRVHEQFF. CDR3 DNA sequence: TGTGCCAGCAGCGTAGGCAGGGTCCATGAGCAGTTCTTC.

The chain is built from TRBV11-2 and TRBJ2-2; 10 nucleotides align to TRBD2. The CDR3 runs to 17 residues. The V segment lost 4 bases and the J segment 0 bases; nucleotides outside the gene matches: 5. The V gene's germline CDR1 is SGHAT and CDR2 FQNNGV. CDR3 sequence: CASSSTSGSANTGELFF. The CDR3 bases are TGTGCCAGCAGCTCGACTAGCGGGTCCGCGAACACCGGGGAGCTGTTTTTT.

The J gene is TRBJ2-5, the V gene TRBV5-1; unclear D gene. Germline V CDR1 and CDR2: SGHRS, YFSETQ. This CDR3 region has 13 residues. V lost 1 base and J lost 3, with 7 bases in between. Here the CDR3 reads CASSLLTEETQYF. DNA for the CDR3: TGCGCCAGCAGCTTGCTGACTGAAGAGACCCAGTACTTC.

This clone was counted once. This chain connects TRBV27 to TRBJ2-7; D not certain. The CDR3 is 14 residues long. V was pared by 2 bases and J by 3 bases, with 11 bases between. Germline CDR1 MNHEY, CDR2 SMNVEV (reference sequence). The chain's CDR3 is CASSLRARHYEQYF. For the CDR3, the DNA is TGTGCCAGCAGTTTACGGGCGCGGCACTACGAGCAGTACTTC.

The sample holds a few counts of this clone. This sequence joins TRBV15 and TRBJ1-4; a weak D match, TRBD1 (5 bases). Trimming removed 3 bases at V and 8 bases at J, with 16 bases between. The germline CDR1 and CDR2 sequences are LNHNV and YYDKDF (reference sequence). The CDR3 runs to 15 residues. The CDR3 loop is CATSRGRQGGEKLFF. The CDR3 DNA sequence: TGTGCCACCAGCAGGGGGCGGCAGGGTGGAGAAAAACTGTTTTTT.

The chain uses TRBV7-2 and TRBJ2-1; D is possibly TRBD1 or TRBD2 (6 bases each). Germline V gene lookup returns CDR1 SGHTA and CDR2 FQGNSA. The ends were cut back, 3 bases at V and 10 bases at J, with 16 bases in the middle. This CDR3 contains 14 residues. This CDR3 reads CASSFTNGGGEQFF. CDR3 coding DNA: TGTGCCAGCAGCTTTACCAACGGAGGGGGGGAGCAGTTCTTC. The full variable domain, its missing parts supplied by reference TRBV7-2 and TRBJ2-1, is GAGVSQSPSNKVTEKGKDVELRCDPISGHTALYWYRQSLGQGLEFLIYFQGNSAPDKSGLPSDRFSAERTGGSVSTLTIQRTQQEDSAVYLCASSFTNGGGEQFFGPGTRLTVL.

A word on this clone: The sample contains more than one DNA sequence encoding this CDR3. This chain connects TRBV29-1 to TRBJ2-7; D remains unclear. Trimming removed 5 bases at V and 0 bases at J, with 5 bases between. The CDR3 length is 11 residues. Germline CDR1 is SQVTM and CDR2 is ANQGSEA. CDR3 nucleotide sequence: TGCAGCGTTTCGGACTCCTACGAGCAGTACTTC. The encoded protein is CSVSDSYEQYF.

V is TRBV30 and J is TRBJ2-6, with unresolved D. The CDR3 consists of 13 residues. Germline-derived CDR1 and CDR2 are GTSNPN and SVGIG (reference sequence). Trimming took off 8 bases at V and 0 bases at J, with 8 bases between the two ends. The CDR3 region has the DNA TGTGCCCGGGCCGTCTCTGGGGCCAACGTCCTGACTTTC. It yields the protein CARAVSGANVLTF.

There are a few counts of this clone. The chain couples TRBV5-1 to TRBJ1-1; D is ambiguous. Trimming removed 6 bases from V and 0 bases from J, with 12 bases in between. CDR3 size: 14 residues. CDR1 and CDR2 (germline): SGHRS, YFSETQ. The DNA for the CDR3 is TGCGCCAGCAAGCAGAACCCAATGAACACTGAAGCTTTCTTT. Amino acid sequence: CASKQNPMNTEAFF. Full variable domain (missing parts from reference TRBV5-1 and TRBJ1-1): KAGVTQTPRYLIKTRGQQVTLSCSPISGHRSVSWYQQTPGQGLQFLFEYFSETQRNKGNFPGRFSGRQFSNSRSEMNVSTLELGDSALYLCASKQNPMNTEAFFGQGTRLTVV.

The CDR3: CASRVEYNEQFF. CDR3 sequence (DNA): TGTGCCAGCAGAGTAGAATACAATGAGCAGTTCTTC. The chain employs TRBV2 and TRBJ2-1; D remains unclear. This CDR3 region has 12 residues. Trimming removed 6 bases at V and 4 bases at J, with 7 bases between. Looked up from germline, CDR1 is SNHLY and CDR2 is FYNNEI.